The 25 T cell receptor beta chains in this list originate from one sample, sequenced in a study of blood T cell repertoires in COVID-19. The protocol was immunoSEQ multiplex PCR, while the TCRdb copy is restricted to in-frame clones and leaves out a portion. The sample lists approximately 500,000 clones, 70% to 90% seen once, with 3% to 3.5% in the top ten. Material: peripheral blood. Source of these receptors: a human donor in a cohort sampled during active COVID-19.

This chain links TRBV4-2 with TRBJ2-7; TRBD2 agrees at 7 bases. Germline CDR1 LGHNA, CDR2 YNFKEQ. The CDR3 covers 14 residues. J lost 5 bases, V lost 5 bases, and 9 bases had no gene match. The CDR3 loop is CASSGNPGGHEQYF. For the CDR3, the DNA is TGTGCCAGCAGCGGTAACCCGGGAGGACACGAGCAGTACTTC.

The CDR3 loop is CASSFGDRNTEAFF. For the CDR3, the DNA is TGTGCCAGCAGTTTTGGGGACAGAAACACTGAAGCTTTCTTT. The gene calls are TRBV28 and TRBJ1-1; 7 nucleotides agree with TRBD1. The ends lost 3 bases at V and 2 bases at J; junction bases unmatched: 3. The CDR3 contains 14 residues. Looked up from germline, CDR1 is MDHEN and CDR2 is SYDVKM.

V usage is TRBV20-1 and J usage is TRBJ2-5; TRBD2 agrees at 11 bases. V lost 3 bases, J lost 5 bases, and 5 bases stayed unmatched. The CDR3 length is 14 residues. Germline loops: CDR1 DFQATT, CDR2 SNEGSKA (reference sequence). The chain's CDR3 is CSASRLAGRETQYF. DNA of the CDR3: TGCAGTGCTAGTAGACTAGCGGGAAGGGAGACCCAGTACTTC.

J is TRBJ1-6 and V is TRBV30; 10 nucleotides match TRBD1. CDR3 length equals 12 residues. V was clipped by 4 bases and J by 13 bases; unmatched bases: 4. CDR1 is GTSNPN and CDR2 is SVGIG in the germline V gene (reference sequence). The CDR3 DNA reads as TGTGCCTGGAAGGGACAGGGGTCGCCCCTCCACTTT. Protein: CAWKGQGSPLHF.

In DNA, the CDR3 is TGTGCCATCAGTGAGTCGCTAGCGGAACACAATGAGCAGTTCTTC. It is translated as CAISESLAEHNEQFF. This chain connects TRBV10-3 to TRBJ2-1, with 7 bases lining up with TRBD2. With 0 bases clipped from V and 5 bases from J, the junction kept 4 bases outside the gene matches. The CDR3 is made up of 15 amino acids. CDR1 and CDR2 (germline): ENHRY, SYGVKD.

The CDR3: CASRPGQGYTEAFF. The CDR3 DNA reads TGTGCCAGCAGACCGGGACAGGGGTACACTGAAGCTTTCTTT. This chain joins TRBV27 and TRBJ1-1; 10 bases fit TRBD1. The length of the CDR3 is 14 residues. The V segment lost 6 bases and the J segment 3 bases; nucleotides outside the gene matches: 4. CDR1 MNHEY and CDR2 SMNVEV come from the germline V gene (reference sequence).

This chain links TRBV5-1 with TRBJ2-7; 9 bases line up with TRBD1. The CDR3 runs to 16 residues. V shed 0 bases, J shed 5 bases, and the junction held 9 bases outside the gene matches. Germline loops: CDR1 SGHRS, CDR2 YFSETQ. CDR3 nucleotides: TGCGCCAGCAGCTTGGCGATCGGGACAGGGTCCCACGAGCAGTACTTC. This codes for CASSLAIGTGSHEQYF.

The rearrangement links TRBV19 to TRBJ1-2; no clear D. Trimming cost V 5 bases and J 5 bases, with 12 bases left between them. The CDR3 runs to 13 residues. CDR1 and CDR2 from the germline V gene are LNHDA and SQIVND (reference sequence). The CDR3 region is CASSPRATYGYTF. In DNA, the CDR3 is TGTGCCAGTAGTCCGCGGGCGACATATGGCTACACCTTC.

The chain combines TRBV19 with TRBJ1-1; 7 bases align to TRBD1. Germline-derived CDR1 and CDR2 are LNHDA and SQIVND (reference sequence). CDR3 length: 14 amino acids. J was trimmed by 8 bases and V by 1 base; bases with no gene match: 7. In DNA, the CDR3 is TGTGCCAGTAGTATAGGAGGGGGCCCGAGGGAAGCTTTCTTT. It is translated as CASSIGGGPREAFF.

The chain recombines TRBV7-6 with TRBJ2-5, with 9 positions matching TRBD1. V dropped 0 bases and J dropped 4; count of bases not matched to a gene: 6. This CDR3 comprises 16 residues. Germline V gene data show CDR1 as SGHVS and CDR2 as FNYEAQ. DNA for the CDR3: TGTGCCAGCAGCTTAGCCGGACAGGGGTCTAGAGAGACCCAGTACTTC. It translates to CASSLAGQGSRETQYF.

The chain is built from TRBV27 and TRBJ2-1; D possibly corresponds to TRBD1 (6 bases). Looked up from germline, CDR1 is MNHEY and CDR2 is SMNVEV (reference sequence). The CDR3 spans 14 residues. Trimming removed 5 bases at V and 6 bases at J, with 14 bases between. CDR3 residues: CASSRSQGLNEQFF. The CDR3 DNA reads TGTGCCAGCAGTAGGTCCCAGGGGCTCAATGAGCAGTTCTTC.

The gene calls are TRBV12-3 or TRBV12-4 and TRBJ1-3; no clear D. V was cut by 6 bases and J by 4 bases, with 10 bases left in between. The CDR3 has 13 amino acids. CDR3 nucleotide sequence: TGTGCCAGCAGAGAAAGAGGGGGAAACACCATATATTTT. It translates to CASRERGGNTIYF.

The chain joins TRBV6-5 to TRBJ2-3; D gene ambiguous. Germline CDR1 and CDR2: MNHEY and SVGAGI. V was trimmed by 4 bases and J by 0 bases, leaving 2 bases between them. This CDR3 region has 12 residues. CDR3 sequence (DNA): TGTGCCAGCAGTTCGAGCACAGATACGCAGTATTTT. It translates to CASSSSTDTQYF.

A note on this clone: One base away lies a much larger clone, so this may be a sequencing read error. This rearrangement joins TRBV6-2 or TRBV6-3 to TRBJ1-2; D is ambiguous. Germline V lookup: CDR1 MNHEY, CDR2 SVGEGT. CDR3 size: 13 residues. V lost 4 bases and J 0 bases, leaving 6 bases between the germline ends. The CDR3 reads CASSLSANYGYTF. In DNA, the CDR3 is TGTGCCAGCAGTTTATCGGCTAACTATGGCTACACCTTC.

V is TRBV24-1 and J is TRBJ1-4; 7 bases agree with TRBD1. From germline, CDR1 is KGHDR and CDR2 SFDVKD. The CDR3 totals 16 residues. J lost 2 bases, V lost 5 bases, and 7 bases had no gene match. This CDR3 is CATSGLRGETNEKLFF. CDR3 DNA: TGTGCCACCAGTGGGCTCAGGGGGGAGACTAATGAAAAACTGTTTTTT.

The genes are TRBV5-6 and TRBJ2-1; D is uncertain. From germline, CDR1 is SGHDT and CDR2 YYEEEE. Deletions cut 3 bases from V and 3 bases from J, with 10 bases between. The CDR3 length is 14 residues. The CDR3: CASSSNDFYNEQFF. The CDR3 DNA reads as TGTGCCAGCAGCTCTAACGACTTCTACAATGAGCAGTTCTTC.

The V gene is TRBV20-1, the J gene TRBJ1-2; no firm D call. This CDR3 is 11 amino acids long. CDR1 DFQATT and CDR2 SNEGSKA come from the germline V gene (reference sequence). V lost 6 bases, J lost 7 bases, and 12 bases lay in between. In nucleotides, the CDR3 is TGCAGTGCGACATCTGATCCTGGCTACACCTTC. Its protein product is CSATSDPGYTF.

The chain employs TRBV10-2 and TRBJ1-5; TRBD1 matches 7 bases. V shed 4 bases and J 10 bases; nucleotides not matched to a gene: 10. There are 14 residues in the CDR3. Germline CDR1 WSHSY, CDR2 SAAADI. The CDR3 region is CASSVGQVVSPQHF. The DNA for the CDR3 is TGCGCCAGCAGTGTCGGACAGGTCGTTAGCCCCCAGCATTTT.

The gene calls are TRBV29-1 and TRBJ1-2; 7 nucleotides agree with TRBD1. The germline V gene encodes CDR1 SQVTM and CDR2 ANQGSEA. This CDR3 comprises 13 residues. After removal of 5 bases from V and 0 bases from J, the junction contained 3 bases not matched to a gene. This chain's CDR3 is CSVRQGPNYGYTF. In DNA, the CDR3 is TGCAGCGTTCGACAGGGACCTAACTATGGCTACACCTTC.

The rearrangement uses TRBV5-1 and TRBJ1-1, with a tentative D call TRBD1 (5 bases). V lost 4 bases, J lost 0 bases, and 16 bases lay in between. Germline V gene sequence: CDR1 SGHRS, CDR2 YFSETQ. The CDR3 runs 16 residues. CDR3 coding DNA: TGCGCCAGCAGCCTTTACACAGGAACCATGAACACTGAAGCTTTCTTT. This gives the protein CASSLYTGTMNTEAFF.

V and J are TRBV5-1 and TRBJ2-1; 10 bases match TRBD2. This CDR3 spans 17 amino acids. Germline V gene data show CDR1 as SGHRS and CDR2 as YFSETQ. V lost 4 bases, J lost 4 bases, and 11 bases stayed unmatched. Here the CDR3 DNA reads TGCGCCAGCAGCCGTCGGGCTAGCGGGAGAGGGTACAATGAGCAGTTCTTC. It codes for CASSRRASGRGYNEQFF. The full variable domain, its missing parts supplied by reference TRBV5-1 and TRBJ2-1, is KAGVTQTPRYLIKTRGQQVTLSCSPISGHRSVSWYQQTPGQGLQFLFEYFSETQRNKGNFPGRFSGRQFSNSRSEMNVSTLELGDSALYLCASSRRASGRGYNEQFFGPGTRLTVL.

In this sample, this clone turned up once. This chain links TRBV7-3 with TRBJ2-5; 15 nucleotides agree with TRBD2. CDR3 length: 15 residues. Germline CDR1 and CDR2: SGHTA and FQGTGA. The junction had 2 bases not matched to a gene; V was cut back by 5 bases and J by 4 bases. The CDR3 coding sequence is TGTGCCAGCAGCCCGGGACTAGCGGGAGGAGAGACCCAGTACTTC. Its translation: CASSPGLAGGETQYF. Complete variable domain (other parts from reference TRBV7-3 and TRBJ2-5): GAGVSQTPSNKVTEKGKYVELRCDPISGHTALYWYRQSLGQGPEFLIYFQGTGAADDSGLPNDRFFAVRPEGSVSTLKIQRTERGDSAVYLCASSPGLAGGETQYFGPGTRLLVL.

The chain combines TRBV7-9 with TRBJ1-1; 9 bases align to TRBD1. CDR3 length equals 15 residues. Germline trimming cut 5 bases from V and 1 base from J; bases unmatched to any gene: 5. Germline values: CDR1 SEHNR, CDR2 FQNEAQ (reference sequence). The DNA for the CDR3 is TGTGCCAGCAGCCTACAGGGGGCTGAGAACACTGAAGCTTTCTTT. Its translation: CASSLQGAENTEAFF.

The V call is TRBV30, the J call TRBJ1-5; TRBD1 might be the D (6 bases). The V and J ends lost 5 bases and 6 bases respectively, with 14 bases between them. This CDR3 is built from 13 residues. The germline CDR1 and CDR2 sequences are GTSNPN and SVGIG (reference sequence). The CDR3 sequence: CAWGGQIGQPQHF. The CDR3 DNA is TGTGCCTGGGGGGGCCAGATAGGTCAGCCCCAGCATTTT.

This clone was found a few times. The genes are TRBV27 and TRBJ2-1; 9 bases fit TRBD2. The length of the CDR3 is 15 residues. V was pared by 8 bases and J by 4 bases, with 9 bases of the junction left unmatched. CDR1 and CDR2 (germline): MNHEY, SMNVEV (reference sequence). CDR3 DNA: TGTGCCAGCGGACGACCGGGACTAGCTTACAATGAGCAGTTCTTC. Translation gives CASGRPGLAYNEQFF.